The 3 T cell receptor beta chains in this list originate from one sample, sequenced in a study of cytomegalovirus exposure and HLA in healthy donors. The PCR made use of 60 Vbeta and 13 Jbeta primers. Method: immunoSEQ multiplex PCR; TCRdb's copy keeps in-frame clones and lacks some. This table holds under 200,000 clones, 73% found once. The sample consisted of PBMCs. The receptor source for this set is a woman in her twenties or thirties in good health and CMV-seronegative.

The chain carries TRBV6-1 and TRBJ1-1; 7 positions agree with TRBD1. The V segment lost 5 bases and the J segment 4 bases; nucleotides outside the gene matches: 4. Germline loops: CDR1 MNHNS, CDR2 SASEGT. CDR3 length equals 13 residues. The CDR3, as DNA: TGTGCCAGCAGTTGGACAGGTAGCACTGAAGCTTTCTTT. It translates to CASSWTGSTEAFF.

The chain is built from TRBV28 and TRBJ1-5, with D possibly being TRBD1 (5 bases). This CDR3 has 17 residues. Trimming removed 2 bases from V and 0 bases from J, with 14 bases in between. Germline V gene data show CDR1 as MDHEN and CDR2 as SYDVKM. The CDR3 DNA follows: TGTGCCAGCAGTTTAATTGGGGCAGAACATAGCAATCAGCCCCAGCATTTT. This codes for CASSLIGAEHSNQPQHF.

In its sample, this clone was seen a few times. The chain has TRBV4-1 and TRBJ1-3; D remains unclear. The CDR3 extends over 15 amino acids. The germline gives CDR1 MGHRA, CDR2 YSYEKL. V was shortened by 0 bases and J by 4 bases, with 10 bases between the two germline ends. The CDR3 nucleotides are TGCGCCAGCAGCCAAGATAGACACCCAGGAAACACCATATATTTT. This encodes CASSQDRHPGNTIYF.